The entry below gives a single TCR beta chain sequence along with its context. Libraries were prepared by immunoSEQ multiplex PCR; TCRdb keeps only in-frame clonotypes and omits some of them. The sample has 34,000 or so clones, less than 95% seen once. Per germline, CDR1 SGHAT and CDR2 FQDESV (reference sequence). This CDR3 is built from 15 residues. Trimming cost V 5 bases and J 4 bases; bases outside gene matches: 5. The data stem from a study of T cell changes during pregnancy in multiple sclerosis. V and J are TRBV11-1 and TRBJ1-5, with 10 bases fitting TRBD1. The TCR sequence derives from a female donor with multiple sclerosis, enrolled in a pregnancy study. The source material was CD8+ T cells from peripheral blood mononuclear cells, sampled before pregnancy. CDR3 DNA sequence: TGTGCCAGCAGCATCGGGACAGGGGTGAATCAGCCCCAGCATTTT. Its protein is CASSIGTGVNQPQHF.